These 26 T cell receptor beta chains came from one sample sequenced in a study of T cell clones after liver transplantation. Clones were sequenced by immunoSEQ multiplex PCR, and TCRdb holds only the in-frame ones, with some missing. The repertoire holds 70,000 to 80,000 clones, with around 90% as singletons. The sequences come from CD4+ T cells from blood, collected before liver transplant. The receptors stem from a human donor who received a liver transplant.

In nucleotides, the CDR3 is TGTGCCAGCAGCTCAAATCCCGCTAGCGGGATTGATACGCAGTATTTT. Residues: CASSSNPASGIDTQYF. The rearrangement links TRBV7-3 to TRBJ2-3; TRBD2 aligns across 9 bases. The V and J ends lost 4 bases and 6 bases, in that order; junction bases with no gene match: 11. This CDR3 has 16 residues. Germline V gene lookup returns CDR1 SGHTA and CDR2 FQGTGA. Filled out from reference TRBV7-3 and TRBJ2-3, the complete variable domain reads GAGVSQTPSNKVTEKGKYVELRCDPISGHTALYWYRQSLGQGPEFLIYFQGTGAADDSGLPNDRFFAVRPEGSVSTLKIQRTERGDSAVYLCASSSNPASGIDTQYFGPGTRLTVL.

The V gene is TRBV21-1, the J gene TRBJ2-1; whether TRBD1, the table's D call, matches the DNA was not checked. TRBV21-1 counts as a pseudogene. There are 14 residues in the CDR3. Written as DNA, the CDR3 is TGTGCCAGCAGGCAGGGTTTGTCCTACAATGAGCAGTTCTTC. Its translation is CASRQGLSYNEQFF.

In nucleotides, the CDR3 is TGTGCCAGCAGCTTGTTTGGACTCGAAGAGACCCAGTACTTC. Amino acid sequence: CASSLFGLEETQYF. The chain joins TRBV5-6 to TRBJ2-5, with D possibly being TRBD2 (5 bases). Trimming left V 1 base short and J 3 bases short, with 10 bases between. Germline-derived CDR1 and CDR2 are SGHDT and YYEEEE. This CDR3 spans 14 amino acids.

The chain recombines TRBV7-2 with TRBJ2-1, with D perhaps matching TRBD1 (5 bases). Deletions cut 2 bases from V and 5 bases from J, with 13 bases between. Germline V gene data show CDR1 as SGHTA and CDR2 as FQGNSA. The CDR3 spans 15 residues. CDR3 DNA sequence: TGTGCCAGCAGCTTAAGGGGCAGGTTCGACAATGAGCAGTTCTTC. As protein: CASSLRGRFDNEQFF. Based on the CDR3 plus reference TRBV7-2 and TRBJ2-1, the full variable domain is GAGVSQSPSNKVTEKGKDVELRCDPISGHTALYWYRQSLGQGLEFLIYFQGNSAPDKSGLPSDRFSAERTGGSVSTLTIQRTQQEDSAVYLCASSLRGRFDNEQFFGPGTRLTVL.

The chain recombines TRBV2 with TRBJ1-1; no reliable D call. The CDR3 contains 14 residues. Trimming took 4 bases from V and 2 from J, leaving 11 bases between them. Germline loops: CDR1 SNHLY, CDR2 FYNNEI. CDR3 in DNA: TGTGCCAGCAGTGTGAGCGGGGTCAACACTGAAGCTTTCTTT. Residues: CASSVSGVNTEAFF.

The rearrangement uses TRBV7-9 and TRBJ2-1; 8 bases map to TRBD2. The V gene end was trimmed by 5 bases and the J gene end by 8 bases; junction bases not matched to a gene: 5. The germline V gene has CDR1 SEHNR and CDR2 FQNEAQ (reference sequence). The CDR3 extends over 13 amino acids. The CDR3 nucleotides read TGTGCCAGCAGCGGACTAGCAGGTGATGAGCAGTTCTTC. Its protein product is CASSGLAGDEQFF. The whole variable domain, filled in from reference TRBV7-9 and TRBJ2-1, reads DTGVSQNPRHKITKRGQNVTFRCDPISEHNRLYWYRQTLGQGPEFLTYFQNEAQLEKSRLLSDRFSAERPKGSFSTLEIQRTEQGDSAMYLCASSGLAGDEQFFGPGTRLTVL.

This clone was seen once. The V gene is TRBV11-1, the J gene TRBJ2-7, with TRBD1 identical over 7 bases. The V gene's germline CDR1 is SGHAT and CDR2 FQDESV (reference sequence). The CDR3 extends over 14 amino acids. The trim removed 5 bases at V and 0 bases at J, leaving 4 bases unmatched. DNA for the CDR3: TGTGCCAGCAGCCGGGGACAGAACTCCTACGAGCAGTACTTC. Protein: CASSRGQNSYEQYF.

The gene calls are TRBV4-1 and TRBJ2-1; 10 nucleotides match TRBD2. Unmatched junction bases numbered 6, after V lost 4 bases and J lost 6 bases. The germline V gene has CDR1 MGHRA and CDR2 YSYEKL. The CDR3 spans 15 residues. CDR3 protein: CASSLSGRDLNEQFF. The DNA for the CDR3 is TGCGCCAGCAGCCTCAGCGGGAGGGACCTCAATGAGCAGTTCTTC.

The chain links TRBV5-6 to TRBJ2-3, with 9 bases identical to TRBD1. V dropped 4 bases and J dropped 2; count of bases not matched to a gene: 8. CDR1 and CDR2 (germline): SGHDT, YYEEEE. The CDR3 loop spans 16 amino acids. The CDR3 loop reads CASSATGTGYTDTQYF. CDR3 DNA sequence: TGTGCCAGCAGCGCAACCGGGACAGGGTACACAGATACGCAGTATTTT.

The rearrangement uses TRBV7-3 and TRBJ2-3; tentatively, D is TRBD2 (6 bases). CDR3 length: 16 residues. V lost 2 bases and J lost 4, with 16 bases in between. Looked up from germline, CDR1 is SGHTA and CDR2 is FQGTGA. CDR3 coding DNA: TGTGCCAGCAGCTTACTGACTGGCGGGGAGGCAGATACGCAGTATTTT. Translated: CASSLLTGGEADTQYF.

This chain connects TRBV19 to TRBJ2-3, with TRBD2 matching over 11 bases. Unmatched junction bases numbered 3, after V lost 7 bases and J lost 0 bases. The CDR3 runs 15 residues. Germline V gene sequence: CDR1 LNHDA, CDR2 SQIVND (reference sequence). DNA of the CDR3: TGTGCCAGTATGCGGACTAGCGGGAGCACAGATACGCAGTATTTT. Translating gives CASMRTSGSTDTQYF. Supplemented by reference TRBV19 and TRBJ2-3, the full variable domain reads DGGITQSPKYLFRKEGQNVTLSCEQNLNHDAMYWYRQDPGQGLRLIYYSQIVNDFQKGDIAEGYSVSREKKESFPLTVTSAQKNPTAFYLCASMRTSGSTDTQYFGPGTRLTVL.

V and J are TRBV10-3 and TRBJ2-5, with a tentative D call TRBD2 (6 bases). Germline values: CDR1 ENHRY, CDR2 SYGVKD. V was pared by 6 bases and J by 6 bases, with 17 bases between. The CDR3 contains 14 residues. CDR3 amino acids: CAISPDLGGQTQYF. CDR3 bases: TGTGCCATCAGCCCGGACTTGGGGGGACAGACCCAGTACTTC.

The V and J genes are TRBV5-5 and TRBJ2-2, with 9 bases lining up with TRBD1. The CDR3 covers 15 residues. Germline CDR1 and CDR2: SGHKS and YYEKEE (reference sequence). V shed 4 bases, J shed 3 bases, and the junction held 4 bases outside the gene matches. CDR3 DNA: TGTGCCAGCAGCGGCCGGACAGGGGACACCGGGGAGCTGTTTTTT. Protein sequence: CASSGRTGDTGELFF.

This chain links TRBV5-1 with TRBJ2-7; no definite D call. The V gene's germline CDR1 is SGHRS and CDR2 YFSETQ. V was pared by 0 bases and J by 4 bases, with 2 bases between. The CDR3 totals 11 residues. For the CDR3, the DNA is TGCGCCAGCAGCTTGGAATACGAGCAGTACTTC. Translating gives CASSLEYEQYF. Using reference TRBV5-1 and TRBJ2-7 for the parts outside the CDR3, the full variable domain is KAGVTQTPRYLIKTRGQQVTLSCSPISGHRSVSWYQQTPGQGLQFLFEYFSETQRNKGNFPGRFSGRQFSNSRSEMNVSTLELGDSALYLCASSLEYEQYFGPGTRLTVT.

The chain employs TRBV5-1 and TRBJ2-1; 8 bases line up with TRBD2. The CDR3 consists of 15 residues. V lost 2 bases, J lost 4 bases, and 5 bases stayed unmatched. Germline V lookup: CDR1 SGHRS, CDR2 YFSETQ. The CDR3 DNA follows: TGCGCCAGCAGCTTCACGACTAGCGAGTACAATGAGCAGTTCTTC. The encoded protein is CASSFTTSEYNEQFF.

The genes are TRBV10-3 and TRBJ2-7, with 10 nucleotides matching TRBD2. The CDR3 spans 13 residues. The junction had 2 bases not matched to a gene; V was cut back by 6 bases and J by 3 bases. CDR1 is ENHRY, CDR2 SYGVKD, per germline. CDR3 in amino acids: CAIRASGGYEQYF. The CDR3 nucleotides are TGTGCCATCAGGGCTAGCGGGGGCTACGAGCAGTACTTC.

This clone was recorded once. CDR3 bases: TGTGCCAGCAGCTTCCCCCAGGGAGATACGCAGTATTTT. Translation gives CASSFPQGDTQYF. The chain carries TRBV13 and TRBJ2-3; TRBD1 might be the D (5 bases). The CDR3 length is 13 residues. Germline V gene sequence: CDR1 PRHDT, CDR2 FYEKMQ (reference sequence). Trimming stripped 3 bases from V and 5 bases from J, with 9 bases between.

The rearrangement joins TRBV14 to TRBJ1-1; no definite D call. There are 14 residues in the CDR3. Per the germline V gene, CDR1 is SGHDN and CDR2 is FVKESK. V dropped 3 bases and J dropped 0 bases, with 8 bases sitting between them. Here the CDR3 reads CASSHAGLNTEAFF. The CDR3 nucleotides read TGTGCCAGCAGCCATGCAGGCCTGAACACTGAAGCTTTCTTT.

The CDR3 spells CASSRRGETQYF. Here the CDR3 DNA reads TGCGCCAGCAGCCGCCGAGGGGAGACCCAGTACTTC. This chain links TRBV4-1 with TRBJ2-5; D is possibly TRBD2 (5 bases). The CDR3 has 12 amino acids. The germline V gene encodes CDR1 MGHRA and CDR2 YSYEKL. V was trimmed by 4 bases and J by 5 bases, leaving 8 bases between them.

J is TRBJ1-5 and V is TRBV5-1; 9 nucleotides line up with TRBD1. This CDR3 spans 14 amino acids. After removal of 4 bases from V and 5 bases from J, the junction contained 4 bases not matched to a gene. Germline CDR1 and CDR2: SGHRS and YFSETQ. As DNA, the CDR3 is TGCGCCAGCAGCCCGGGGACAGGGCATCAGCCCCAGCATTTT. Amino acids: CASSPGTGHQPQHF.

This rearrangement joins TRBV11-3 to TRBJ1-1; TRBD1 is a possible D gene (6 bases). Germline values: CDR1 SGHNT, CDR2 YENEEA. The V and J ends lost 1 base and 5 bases respectively, with 14 bases between them. The CDR3 extends over 15 amino acids. The CDR3 sequence is CASSLAPGVRTEAFF. CDR3 DNA sequence: TGTGCCAGCAGCTTAGCCCCAGGGGTTCGTACTGAAGCTTTCTTT. Together with reference TRBV11-3 and TRBJ1-1, the CDR3 gives the full variable domain: EAGVVQSPRYKIIEKKQPVAFWCNPISGHNTLYWYLQNLGQGPELLIRYENEEAVDDSQLPKDRFSAERLKGVDSTLKIQPAELGDSAVYLCASSLAPGVRTEAFFGQGTRLTVV.

V usage is TRBV28 and J usage is TRBJ1-2, with 9 bases lining up with TRBD1. This CDR3 region has 15 residues. V was pared by 2 bases and J by 1 base, with 2 bases of the junction left unmatched. Germline V gene sequence: CDR1 MDHEN, CDR2 SYDVKM. The CDR3 DNA reads TGTGCCAGCAGTTTAGGGACAGGGCTTAACTATGGCTACACCTTC. Protein product: CASSLGTGLNYGYTF.

V usage is TRBV2 and J usage is TRBJ1-5; 11 positions agree with TRBD1. Germline loops: CDR1 SNHLY, CDR2 FYNNEI. V dropped 4 bases and J dropped 4; count of bases not matched to a gene: 0. The CDR3 consists of 14 residues. The CDR3 nucleotides are TGTGCCAGCAGTGGGGACAGGGGGAATCAGCCCCAGCATTTT. Encoded protein: CASSGDRGNQPQHF. The full variable domain, completed using reference TRBV2 and TRBJ1-5, is EPEVTQTPSHQVTQMGQEVILRCVPISNHLYFYWYRQILGQKVEFLVSFYNNEISEKSEIFDDQFSVERPDGSNFTLKIRSTKLEDSAMYFCASSGDRGNQPQHFGDGTRLSIL.

In this sample, this clone turned up a few times. The rearrangement joins TRBV5-1 to TRBJ1-1; the D gene is possibly TRBD1 (5 bases). The CDR3 is 14 amino acids. V lost 0 bases, J lost 2 bases, and 8 bases lay in between. Germline V gene lookup returns CDR1 SGHRS and CDR2 YFSETQ. CDR3 nucleotides: TGCGCCAGCAGCTTGGCGCAGGGAAACACTGAAGCTTTCTTT. This sequence encodes CASSLAQGNTEAFF.

V gene TRBV11-3 combines with J gene TRBJ2-7; TRBD1 matches 7 bases. CDR3 length equals 12 residues. Germline assignment: CDR1 SGHNT and CDR2 YENEEA. V lost 5 bases to trimming and J lost 6 bases; unmatched junction nucleotides: 4. The chain's CDR3 is CASSPRQGEQYF. The CDR3 bases are TGTGCCAGCAGCCCAAGACAGGGCGAGCAGTACTTC.

The rearrangement uses TRBV5-1 and TRBJ2-7; 7 nucleotides align to TRBD2. V gave up 5 bases and J gave up 4 bases; unmatched junction bases: 9. CDR1 and CDR2 (germline): SGHRS, YFSETQ. The length of the CDR3 is 14 residues. CDR3 sequence: CASRELTSSYEQYF. The DNA of the CDR3 is TGCGCCAGCAGGGAGCTGACTAGCTCGTACGAGCAGTACTTC.